This TCR beta chain emerged from a study of neurological immune-mediated disorders. As for time point: longitudinal time-point 3. A 10-nucleotide random UMI tagged transcripts in template-switch 5'RACE cDNA synthesis. One entry per CDR3 protein results from TCRdb running MiXCR on the 5' RACE reads. Among more than 95,000 distinct CDR3 sequences, 11% were seen once, and the ten largest hold around 3.1%. This receptor was obtained from a female donor with HTLV-1-associated myelopathy (HAM/TSP). Sequencing was performed on PBMCs.

As DNA, the CDR3 is TGCGCCAGCAGCTTTCAGGGCCCCGGGGAGCTGTTTTTT. Encoded protein: CASSFQGPGELFF. The chain employs TRBV5-1 and TRBJ2-2; the D gene is possibly TRBD1 (5 bases). The germline CDR1 and CDR2 sequences are SGHRS and YFSETQ. The CDR3 spans 13 residues. V was trimmed by 2 bases and J by 6 bases, leaving 8 bases between them.